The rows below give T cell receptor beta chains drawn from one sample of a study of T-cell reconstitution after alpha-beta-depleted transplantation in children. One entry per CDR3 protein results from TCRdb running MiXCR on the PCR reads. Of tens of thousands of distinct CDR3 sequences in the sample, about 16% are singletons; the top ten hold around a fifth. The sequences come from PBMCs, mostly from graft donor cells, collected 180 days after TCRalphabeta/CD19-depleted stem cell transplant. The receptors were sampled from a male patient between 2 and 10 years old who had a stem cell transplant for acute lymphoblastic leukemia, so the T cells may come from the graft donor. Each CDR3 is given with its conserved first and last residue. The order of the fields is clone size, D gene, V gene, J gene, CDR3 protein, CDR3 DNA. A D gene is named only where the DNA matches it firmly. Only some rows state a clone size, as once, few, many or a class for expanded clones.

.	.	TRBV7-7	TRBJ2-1	CASNERPMLPASDEQFF	TGTGCCAGCAACGAACGCCCGATGCTGCCTGCGTCTGATGAGCAGTTCTTC
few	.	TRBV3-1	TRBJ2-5	CASSREPRETQYF	TGTGCCAGCAGCCGGGAGCCACGGGAGACCCAGTACTTC
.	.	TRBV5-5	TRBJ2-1	CASSRNEQFF	TGTGCCAGCAGTAGGAATGAGCAGTTCTTC
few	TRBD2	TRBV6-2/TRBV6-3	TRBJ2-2	CASSGETSGEYGELFF	TGTGCCAGCAGTGGGGAAACTAGCGGGGAGTACGGGGAGCTGTTTTTT
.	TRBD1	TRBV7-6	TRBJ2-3	CASSLADRGRDTQYF	TGTGCCAGCAGCTTAGCGGACAGGGGGCGCGATACGCAGTATTTT
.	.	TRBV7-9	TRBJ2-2	CASSLNTANTGELFF	TGTGCCAGCAGCTTAAATACAGCGAACACCGGGGAGCTGTTTTTT
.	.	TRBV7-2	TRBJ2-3	CASSLLSVDTQYF	TGTGCCAGCAGCTTACTTAGCGTGGATACGCAGTATTTT
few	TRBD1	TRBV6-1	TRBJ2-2	CASSGPGQGARVGELFF	TGTGCCAGCAGTGGACCGGGACAGGGGGCGCGGGTCGGGGAGCTGTTTTTT
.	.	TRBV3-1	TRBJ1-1	CASRRDGENTEAFF	TGTGCCAGCAGACGCGACGGAGAGAACACTGAAGCTTTCTTT
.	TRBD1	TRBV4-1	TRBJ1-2	CASSHGTGDPYGYTF	TGCGCCAGCAGCCATGGGACAGGGGATCCCTATGGCTACACCTTC
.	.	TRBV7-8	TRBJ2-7	CASSLGRDSLPYEQYF	TGTGCCAGCAGCTTAGGTAGGGACTCCCTTCCCTACGAGCAGTACTTC
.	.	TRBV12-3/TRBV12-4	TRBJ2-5	CASRPQGSQETQYF	TGTGCCAGCAGACCACAAGGATCCCAAGAGACCCAGTACTTC
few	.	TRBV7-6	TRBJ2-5	CASSWSDQETQYF	TGTGCCAGCAGCTGGTCGGACCAAGAGACCCAGTACTTC
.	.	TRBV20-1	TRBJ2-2	CSAGQANTGDLFF	TGCAGTGCTGGGCAAGCGAACACCGGGGACCTGTTTTTT
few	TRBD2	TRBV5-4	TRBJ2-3	CASSLSGTSNTDTQYF	TGTGCCAGCAGCTTGTCTGGGACTAGCAACACAGATACGCAGTATTTT
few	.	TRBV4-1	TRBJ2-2	CASSRELATNTGELFF	TGCGCCAGCAGCCGAGAGCTAGCGACGAACACCGGGGAGCTGTTTTTT
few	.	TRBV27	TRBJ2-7	CASSPGASGYEQYF	TGTGCCAGCAGCCCGGGGGCTAGCGGATACGAGCAGTACTTC
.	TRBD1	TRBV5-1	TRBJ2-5	CASSRQGVQETQYF	TGCGCCAGCAGCAGGCAGGGGGTCCAAGAGACCCAGTACTTC
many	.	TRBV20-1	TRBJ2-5	CSAGGLSGQGRETQYF	TGCAGTGCTGGCGGCCTCTCTGGCCAGGGCCGTGAGACCCAGTACTTC
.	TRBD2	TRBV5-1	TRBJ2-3	CASSTTGLAGASSTDTQYF	TGCGCCAGCAGCACAACGGGACTAGCGGGGGCCTCGAGCACAGATACGCAGTATTTT
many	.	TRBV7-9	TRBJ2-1	CASSSPTKTIEQFF	TGTGCCAGCAGCTCGCCGACGAAAACAATAGAGCAGTTCTTC
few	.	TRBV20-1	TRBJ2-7	CSATGTSYEQYF	TGCAGTGCAACCGGGACAAGCTACGAGCAGTACTTC
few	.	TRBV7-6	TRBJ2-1	CASSSKIRGAAYNEQFF	TGTGCCAGCAGCTCCAAAATTCGGGGGGCGGCCTACAATGAGCAGTTCTTC
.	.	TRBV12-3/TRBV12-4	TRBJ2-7	CASSDLVSYEQYF	TGTGCCAGCAGCGACTTAGTAAGCTACGAGCAGTACTTC
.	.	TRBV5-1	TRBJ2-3	CASSLRGVSTDTQYF	TGCGCCAGCAGCTTGCGCGGGGTTAGCACAGATACGCAGTATTTT
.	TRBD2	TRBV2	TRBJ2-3	CASSELLAGADTQYF	TGTGCCAGCAGTGAATTACTAGCGGGGGCAGATACGCAGTATTTT
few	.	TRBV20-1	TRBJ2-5	CSARVGRGRQQETQYF	TGCAGTGCTAGGGTCGGGCGGGGACGTCAACAAGAGACCCAGTACTTC
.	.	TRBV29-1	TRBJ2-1	CSVEGNRGITYNEQFF	TGCAGCGTTGAAGGCAACCGCGGGATCACCTACAATGAGCAGTTCTTC
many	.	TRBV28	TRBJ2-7	CASSLPPRGQYF	TGTGCCAGCAGTCTACCCCCGCGGGGGCAGTACTTC
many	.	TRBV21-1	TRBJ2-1	CASSRNNEQFF	TGTGCCAGCAGCAGGAACAATGAGCAGTTCTTC
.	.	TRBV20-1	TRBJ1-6	CSASNRTPRSNSPLHF	TGCAGTGCTAGTAACAGAACCCCCCGAAGCAATTCACCCCTCCACTTT
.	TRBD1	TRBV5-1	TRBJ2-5	CASSLGQGKFETQYF	TGCGCCAGCAGCTTGGGACAGGGGAAATTTGAGACCCAGTACTTC
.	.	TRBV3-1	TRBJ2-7	CASSQDSPWNAEQYF	TGTGCCAGCAGCCAAGATTCCCCGTGGAATGCCGAGCAGTACTTC